These 22 T cell receptor beta chains came from one sample sequenced in a study of OX40 agonist ivuxolimab in advanced cancers. The library was made by the immunoSEQ multiplex PCR assay. TCRdb took this table from immuneACCESS and kept in-frame rearrangements with V and J called. Such tables lack part of the clones; where checked against another copy, unresolved V genes explain under half of the gap, and the rest is unexplained. The sample table holds fewer than 25,000 clones, of which roughly 70% were seen once. The biggest ten clones account for 20% to 30% of the sample. Source: CD4+ or CD8+ T cells sorted from blood, taken in a trial of the OX40 agonist ivuxolimab. The receptors originated from an adult with an advanced solid tumor such as melanoma, head and neck, liver or kidney cancer.

This clone was seen once. V and J are TRBV29-1 and TRBJ2-1; 11 nucleotides match TRBD2. J lost 0 bases, V lost 1 base, and 11 bases had no gene match. Looked up from germline, CDR1 is SQVTM and CDR2 is ANQGSEA. The CDR3 runs 19 residues. CDR3 coding DNA: TGCAGCGTTGAAGGATTGACTAGCGGGACGGGGGCCTCCTACAATGAGCAGTTCTTC. It codes for CSVEGLTSGTGASYNEQFF.

The V and J genes are TRBV6-1 and TRBJ2-2; D is possibly TRBD2 (6 bases). The germline V gene encodes CDR1 MNHNS and CDR2 SASEGT. This CDR3 is 13 amino acids long. V shed 9 bases and J shed 6 bases, with 14 bases lying between them. The CDR3 reads CASRLGGAGELFF. CDR3 nucleotide sequence: TGTGCCAGTCGTTTGGGGGGTGCCGGGGAGCTGTTTTTT.

Here the CDR3 reads CASSQDRVNTEAFF. The CDR3 nucleotides are TGCGCCAGCAGCCAAGATCGAGTGAACACTGAAGCTTTCTTT. The rearrangement joins TRBV4-3 to TRBJ1-1; D unresolved. Germline CDR1 and CDR2: LGHNA and YSLEER. Trimming left V 0 bases short and J 0 bases short, with 5 bases between. The CDR3 has 14 residues.

The J gene is TRBJ2-2, the V gene TRBV18, with 7 nucleotides matching TRBD1. The germline CDR1 and CDR2 sequences are KGHSH and LQKENI. The CDR3 has 16 residues. The trim removed 2 bases at V and 5 bases at J, leaving 8 bases unmatched. The CDR3 region has the DNA TGTGCCAGCTCACCATCAGGGGGAATCGGGACCGGGGAGCTGTTTTTT. As protein: CASSPSGGIGTGELFF. Based on the CDR3 plus reference TRBV18 and TRBJ2-2, the full variable domain is NAGVMQNPRHLVRRRGQEARLRCSPMKGHSHVYWYRQLPEEGLKFMVYLQKENIIDESGMPKERFSAEFPKEGPSILRIQQVVRGDSAAYFCASSPSGGIGTGELFFGEGSRLTVL.

V and J are TRBV28 and TRBJ1-5; D is unresolved. CDR3 length: 12 residues. Germline values: CDR1 MDHEN, CDR2 SYDVKM. V was pared by 2 bases and J by 5 bases, with 4 bases between. CDR3 in DNA: TGTGCCAGCAGTTTACCTTATCAGCCCCAGCATTTT. Amino acid sequence: CASSLPYQPQHF.

This clone was recorded a few times. The chain joins TRBV10-3 to TRBJ2-2; D remains unclear. This CDR3 region has 13 residues. V was trimmed by 3 bases and J by 1 base, leaving 3 bases between them. The germline V gene encodes CDR1 ENHRY and CDR2 SYGVKD. The CDR3 DNA is TGTGCCATCAGTGACGGGAACACCGGGGAGCTGTTTTTT. As protein: CAISDGNTGELFF.

The J gene is TRBJ2-1, the V gene TRBV7-6; D unresolved. Deletions cut 6 bases from V and 2 bases from J, with 8 bases between. The germline V gene has CDR1 SGHVS and CDR2 FNYEAQ. This CDR3 is 13 amino acids long. The CDR3 nucleotides are TGTGCCAGCAGGCCGGCTGCCTACAATGAGCAGTTCTTC. Translating it yields CASRPAAYNEQFF.

The chain combines TRBV7-9 with TRBJ1-1; no clear D. Germline values: CDR1 SEHNR, CDR2 FQNEAQ (reference sequence). The CDR3 covers 16 residues. The V end lost 1 base, the J end lost 2 bases, and 14 bases lay between the germline ends. For the CDR3, the DNA is TGTGCCAGCAGCTTAGGACGGGTGCACTCCAACACTGAAGCTTTCTTT. Translating gives CASSLGRVHSNTEAFF.

The chain uses TRBV27 and TRBJ2-5; 8 positions match TRBD2. CDR3 size: 15 residues. Germline values: CDR1 MNHEY, CDR2 SMNVEV (reference sequence). With V trimmed by 4 bases and J by 5 bases, 9 bases remained unmatched. CDR3 amino acids: CASSSRVAGMETQYF. The CDR3, as DNA: TGTGCCAGCAGTTCCAGGGTAGCGGGGATGGAGACCCAGTACTTC.

By share of the sample, this clone is large (0.1 to 1%). The genes are TRBV9 and TRBJ1-1; D not resolved. The germline V and J ends were trimmed by 0 bases and 3 bases, with 6 bases remaining between them. Germline V CDR1 and CDR2: SGDLS, YYNGEE. CDR3 size: 13 residues. CDR3 protein: CASSVGGDTEAFF. The CDR3 DNA reads as TGTGCCAGCAGCGTAGGGGGAGACACTGAAGCTTTCTTT.

V and J are TRBV14 and TRBJ1-2, with D possibly TRBD1 on 6 matching bases. Between the trimmed V and J ends, which lost 1 base and 8 bases, there was a span of 11 bases. Germline lookup yields CDR1 SGHDN and CDR2 FVKESK. The CDR3 consists of 13 residues. CDR3 coding DNA: TGTGCCAGCAGCCAAGTCCGGACAGCGGGCTACACCTTC. Its translation is CASSQVRTAGYTF.

V usage is TRBV7-9 and J usage is TRBJ2-5; D unresolved. With the DNA end fitting TRBJ2-7 better, the J assignment may be wrong. The germline V gene encodes CDR1 SEHNR and CDR2 FQNEAQ (reference sequence). This CDR3 spans 13 amino acids. CDR3 nucleotides: TGTGCCAGCAGCCCAACGGACTCCTACGAGCAGTACTTC. It specifies CASSPTDSYEQYF.

The CDR3 coding sequence is TGTGCCAGCAGTGCTCGGCAGGTGGGGGTGAGCTATGGCTACACCTTC. Translation: CASSARQVGVSYGYTF. The chain combines TRBV2 with TRBJ1-2, with D possibly matching TRBD1 (5 bases). V was clipped by 4 bases and J by 4 bases, with 19 bases between them. CDR1 is SNHLY and CDR2 is FYNNEI in the germline V gene. This CDR3 region has 16 residues.

This clone was found once. The rearrangement links TRBV7-9 to TRBJ2-1; possibly TRBD2 for D (6 bases). The CDR3 sequence is 13 residues long. Germline CDR1 reads SEHNR; CDR2 reads FQNEAQ (reference sequence). Between the trimmed V and J ends, which lost 5 bases and 5 bases, there was a span of 10 bases. The CDR3 loop reads CASSQPGDNEQFF. The CDR3 nucleotides are TGTGCCAGCAGCCAGCCGGGAGACAATGAGCAGTTCTTC. Together with reference TRBV7-9 and TRBJ2-1, the CDR3 gives the full variable domain: DTGVSQNPRHKITKRGQNVTFRCDPISEHNRLYWYRQTLGQGPEFLTYFQNEAQLEKSRLLSDRFSAERPKGSFSTLEIQRTEQGDSAMYLCASSQPGDNEQFFGPGTRLTVL.

The V gene is TRBV6-6, the J gene TRBJ2-1; TRBD1 is a possible D gene (5 bases). Trimming left V 5 bases short and J 5 bases short, with 13 bases between. Per the germline V gene, CDR1 is MNHNY and CDR2 is SVGAGI (reference sequence). This CDR3 is 14 amino acids long. Here the CDR3 reads CASSVSGIDNEQFF. The CDR3 region has the DNA TGTGCCAGCAGTGTCTCAGGGATTGACAATGAGCAGTTCTTC.

V is TRBV5-1 and J is TRBJ2-3, with 8 bases that match TRBD2. The germline V gene has CDR1 SGHRS and CDR2 YFSETQ. The CDR3 length is 14 residues. V was pared by 1 base and J by 5 bases, with 3 bases of the junction left unmatched. Here the CDR3 reads CASSLSGGEDTQYF. CDR3 nucleotides: TGCGCCAGCAGCTTGAGCGGGGGCGAAGATACGCAGTATTTT. Using reference TRBV5-1 and TRBJ2-3 for the parts outside the CDR3, the full variable domain is KAGVTQTPRYLIKTRGQQVTLSCSPISGHRSVSWYQQTPGQGLQFLFEYFSETQRNKGNFPGRFSGRQFSNSRSEMNVSTLELGDSALYLCASSLSGGEDTQYFGPGTRLTVL.

The CDR3 DNA is TGCGCCAGCAGTGAGTCCCTACTAGCGGGGAGGGGTGAGCAGTTCTTC. This codes for CASSESLLAGRGEQFF. The chain is built from TRBV10-1 and TRBJ2-1; 10 nucleotides line up with TRBD2. The CDR3 length is 16 residues. Unmatched junction bases numbered 8, after V lost 0 bases and J lost 9 bases. Germline CDR1 WNHNN, CDR2 SYGVQD (reference sequence).

This chain links TRBV6-6 with TRBJ1-5; 7 nucleotides line up with TRBD1. CDR1 is MNHNY, CDR2 SVGAGI, per germline (reference sequence). CDR3 length: 12 residues. J gave up 13 bases and V 8 bases, and 11 bases lay outside the gene matches. The CDR3 spells CASQFKTGPQHF. The CDR3 DNA sequence: TGTGCCAGCCAATTCAAGACAGGGCCTCAGCATTTT.

The chain employs TRBV7-3 and TRBJ2-6, with D maybe TRBD2 (5 bases). This CDR3 has 19 residues. CDR1 and CDR2 from the germline V gene are SGHTA and FQGTGA. V was clipped by 1 base and J by 2 bases, with 18 bases between them. The CDR3 nucleotides are TGTGCCAGCAGCTTAAGTCCAGAGGGCAGATATCCTGGGGCCAACGTCCTGACTTTC. As protein: CASSLSPEGRYPGANVLTF.

This chain uses TRBV2 with TRBJ2-2, with 8 bases that match TRBD1. Germline assignment: CDR1 SNHLY and CDR2 FYNNEI. This CDR3 is built from 19 residues. V was clipped by 6 bases and J by 2 bases; unmatched bases: 17. The chain's CDR3 is CASSEPSPSGGKNTGELFF. The CDR3 region has the DNA TGTGCCAGCAGCGAACCTAGCCCCTCAGGGGGCAAAAACACCGGGGAGCTGTTTTTT. The full variable domain, its missing parts supplied by reference TRBV2 and TRBJ2-2, is EPEVTQTPSHQVTQMGQEVILRCVPISNHLYFYWYRQILGQKVEFLVSFYNNEISEKSEIFDDQFSVERPDGSNFTLKIRSTKLEDSAMYFCASSEPSPSGGKNTGELFFGEGSRLTVL.

This clone was detected once. J is TRBJ2-1 and V is TRBV7-9; TRBD2 matches at 7 bases. The CDR3 covers 14 residues. CDR1 SEHNR and CDR2 FQNEAQ come from the germline V gene (reference sequence). Trimming took 2 bases from V and 5 from J; bases not matched to a gene: 3. The CDR3 loop reads CASSLILADNEQFF. CDR3 bases: TGTGCCAGCAGCTTAATCCTAGCGGACAATGAGCAGTTCTTC. Filled out from reference TRBV7-9 and TRBJ2-1, the complete variable domain reads DTGVSQNPRHKITKRGQNVTFRCDPISEHNRLYWYRQTLGQGPEFLTYFQNEAQLEKSRLLSDRFSAERPKGSFSTLEIQRTEQGDSAMYLCASSLILADNEQFFGPGTRLTVL.

A single count supports this clone. Here the CDR3 reads CASSLVDTRNELFF. In DNA form, the CDR3 reads TGTGCCAGCAGTTTAGTGGACACTCGAAATGAACTGTTTTTT. The chain joins TRBV28 to TRBJ1-4, with D maybe TRBD1 (5 bases). From germline, CDR1 is MDHEN and CDR2 SYDVKM. The CDR3 consists of 14 residues. V lost 2 bases and J lost 12, with 16 bases in between.